The rows below give T cell receptor beta chains drawn from one sample of a study of blood T cell repertoires in COVID-19. The data were produced by immunoSEQ multiplex PCR, yet TCRdb's version contains in-frame clones alone and is incomplete. The profile shows 150,000 to 200,000 clones, roughly four fifths of them singletons. Sequences were obtained from peripheral blood. The receptors were sampled from a middle-aged man who had recovered from COVID-19. Both conserved end residues are part of each CDR3.

cdr3_aa: CASSYERGAFF
v_call: TRBV12-3/TRBV12-4
cdr3_length: 11
j_call: TRBJ1-1

cdr3_aa: CASSLAGRGSEQFF
v_call: TRBV7-8
cdr3_length: 14
j_call: TRBJ2-1

cdr3_aa: CASSQGLGDDGYTF
v_call: TRBV14
cdr3_length: 14
j_call: TRBJ1-2

cdr3_aa: CASSYVQGPEAFF
v_call: TRBV6-2/TRBV6-3
cdr3_length: 13
j_call: TRBJ1-1

cdr3_aa: CASSFSAGDTYGYTF
v_call: TRBV27
cdr3_length: 15
j_call: TRBJ1-2

cdr3_aa: CASSFNGMETQYF
v_call: TRBV7-2
cdr3_length: 13
j_call: TRBJ2-5

cdr3_aa: CATSRVGSGLAGGLSEQYF
v_call: TRBV15
cdr3_length: 19
j_call: TRBJ2-7

cdr3_aa: CASSPPGQPNYGYTF
v_call: TRBV18
cdr3_length: 15
j_call: TRBJ1-2

cdr3_aa: CASSQGGGPQPQHF
v_call: TRBV4-2
cdr3_length: 14
j_call: TRBJ1-5

cdr3_aa: CASSLEQVDYGYTF
v_call: TRBV28
cdr3_length: 14
j_call: TRBJ1-2

cdr3_aa: CASSYGGTGELFF
v_call: TRBV6-5
cdr3_length: 13
j_call: TRBJ2-2

cdr3_aa: CASSKREVPYEQYF
v_call: TRBV6-2/TRBV6-3
cdr3_length: 14
j_call: TRBJ2-7

cdr3_aa: CATSREQYYPQHF
v_call: TRBV15
cdr3_length: 13
j_call: TRBJ1-5

cdr3_aa: CATDTRSGPNEAFF
v_call: TRBV6-1
cdr3_length: 14
j_call: TRBJ1-1

cdr3_aa: CASSQDRGRGSGEQFF
v_call: TRBV4-3
cdr3_length: 16
j_call: TRBJ2-1

cdr3_aa: CSGARETQYF
v_call: TRBV29-1
cdr3_length: 10
j_call: TRBJ2-5

cdr3_aa: CASSLDLPSSYEQYF
v_call: TRBV7-2
cdr3_length: 15
j_call: TRBJ2-7

cdr3_aa: CASSRLAGIETQYF
v_call: TRBV7-8
cdr3_length: 14
j_call: TRBJ2-5

cdr3_aa: CASSELLDTQYF
v_call: TRBV6-1
cdr3_length: 12
j_call: TRBJ2-3

cdr3_aa: CASSTQSGSSYEQYF
v_call: TRBV7-2
cdr3_length: 15
j_call: TRBJ2-7

cdr3_aa: CASSPSRDYGYTF
v_call: TRBV7-3
cdr3_length: 13
j_call: TRBJ1-2

cdr3_aa: CASSLSAGNSEQYF
v_call: TRBV5-5
cdr3_length: 14
j_call: TRBJ2-7

cdr3_aa: CASSESGGIKYNEQFF
v_call: TRBV10-2
cdr3_length: 16
j_call: TRBJ2-1

cdr3_aa: CASSNLPLAGGDTQYF
v_call: TRBV19
cdr3_length: 16
j_call: TRBJ2-3

cdr3_aa: CAIGPEGAETQYF
v_call: TRBV10-3
cdr3_length: 13
j_call: TRBJ2-5

cdr3_aa: CSASIPPGHRSPLHF
v_call: TRBV20-1
cdr3_length: 15
j_call: TRBJ1-6

cdr3_aa: CASSVEASGSYEQYF
v_call: TRBV9
cdr3_length: 15
j_call: TRBJ2-7

cdr3_aa: CASSQSLGSPDTQYF
v_call: TRBV4-2
cdr3_length: 15
j_call: TRBJ2-3

cdr3_aa: CASSFYQGYNEKLFF
v_call: TRBV7-9
cdr3_length: 15
j_call: TRBJ1-4

cdr3_aa: CASSQGWRANTGELFF
v_call: TRBV4-1
cdr3_length: 16
j_call: TRBJ2-2

cdr3_aa: CASSFGQRTKETQYF
v_call: TRBV11-2
cdr3_length: 15
j_call: TRBJ2-5

cdr3_aa: CASSQGGGTEAFF
v_call: TRBV3-1/TRBV3-2
cdr3_length: 13
j_call: TRBJ1-1

cdr3_aa: CAWSVTASNEKLFF
v_call: TRBV30
cdr3_length: 14
j_call: TRBJ1-4

cdr3_aa: CATSRRFWATGDFYNEQFF
v_call: TRBV15
cdr3_length: 19
j_call: TRBJ2-1

cdr3_aa: CASSPPTVPQETQYF
v_call: TRBV3-1/TRBV3-2
cdr3_length: 15
j_call: TRBJ2-5

cdr3_aa: CATSTTIGQGGFTGYTF
v_call: TRBV15
cdr3_length: 17
j_call: TRBJ1-2

cdr3_aa: CASSQEPFSGAPSTDTQYF
v_call: TRBV4-3
cdr3_length: 19
j_call: TRBJ2-3

cdr3_aa: CASSLDTHSTEAFF
v_call: TRBV2
cdr3_length: 14
j_call: TRBJ1-1

cdr3_aa: CASSVEAGEYSNQPQHF
v_call: TRBV9
cdr3_length: 17
j_call: TRBJ1-5

cdr3_aa: CASSQERRGYEKLFF
v_call: TRBV4-1
cdr3_length: 15
j_call: TRBJ1-4

cdr3_aa: CASSVRPGAGEQYF
v_call: TRBV9
cdr3_length: 14
j_call: TRBJ2-7

cdr3_aa: CASSQVTGLGQPQHF
v_call: TRBV4-3
cdr3_length: 15
j_call: TRBJ1-5

cdr3_aa: CASGLVLGTDQNSGNTIYF
v_call: TRBV12-5
cdr3_length: 19
j_call: TRBJ1-3

cdr3_aa: CSDPQGSWAFF
v_call: TRBV29-1
cdr3_length: 11
j_call: TRBJ1-1

cdr3_aa: CAIQGNTEAFF
v_call: TRBV30
cdr3_length: 11
j_call: TRBJ1-1